The sequence of this TCR beta chain was determined in a study of blood T cell repertoires in COVID-19 (dated by TCRdb to the early 2020s). Study-wide context: Samples covering the acute and convalescent phases of COVID-19 were provided by collaborators in the United States, Italy and Spain. The repertoires were made available in a free public database intended to serve as a resource for research on the immune response to SARS-CoV-2. Where HLA class I and class II types were available, the types were taken from metadata supplied by the sample provider, not from assay-based typing. Deeply sampled blood TCRbeta repertoires from subjects exposed to, actively infected with, or recovered from COVID-19 were included in the dataset. Sample metadata almost always included a de-identified subject ID, COVID-19 status, age in years and sex. The material from the prospective study consisted of cDNA or gDNA derived from T cells, B-cell-depleted T cells, or PBMCs. The samples were drawn from two sources: the first 160 participants of the ongoing ImmuneRACE study, and 1,000 to 1,500 subjects contributed by 6 global collaborators.

Trimming removed 5 bases from V and 4 bases from J; the gene matches leave 8 bases unexplained. As encoded in the germline V gene, CDR1 is SGHRS while CDR2 is YFSETQ. The CDR3, cysteine through phenylalanine, is 15 amino acids long. Only the CDR3 part of the read is kept: 45 bases, read in frame from the first base. Comment on this clone: No antigen is known for it. Base qualities are not at hand, and no much larger clone is one base apart.

The research as a whole found: How much clinical and demographic metadata was included differed by source and by participant, and the metadata was provided uncurated.

TCRbeta CDR3 regions were amplified from genomic DNA by means of the immunoSEQ Assay, a bias-controlled multiplex PCR. The paper's data handling went like this. Within the assay, amplification of reference gene primers was used to estimate how many nucleated cells each sample contained. To quantify the absolute abundance of each unique TCRbeta CDR3 rearrangement, sequence reads were collapsed and filtered. For each sample, productive Simpson clonality was calculated as the square root of Simpson's diversity index over productive rearrangements. Held by TCRdb, this immuneACCESS table contains in-frame sequences only and omits some clones. Under half of the omission traces to an unresolved V gene where checked; the cause of the rest is unknown. V and J calls and clone size are those listed in that table; D and trimming were worked out from the DNA. This sample is represented by under 250,000 clones; 88% of them were singletons. Roughly 6.3% of the sample belongs to the ten largest clones.

At one collaborating source in Seattle, patients were enrolled during active infection and were followed longitudinally through the course of disease. Each collaborating institution followed its own protocols to collect whole blood in K2EDTA tubes. For TCRbeta analysis, collaborator samples were shipped as frozen whole blood, as isolated PBMCs, or as DNA extracted from either sample type. Sequencing input: peripheral blood. This clonotype originated in a woman aged 30 to 39 with COVID-19, enrolled during active disease. In this chain, TRBV5-1 is recombined with TRBJ2-3; 9 junctional bases match TRBD2. The CDR3 region: CASSLAGSGADTQYF. The DNA is as follows: TGCGCCAGCAGTCTAGCGGGGAGTGGGGCAGATACGCAGTATTTT.